This paragraph reports one TCR beta chain. These data are taken from a study of blood T cell repertoires in COVID-19. CDR1 is MGHRA and CDR2 is YSYEKL in the germline V gene. CDR3 length equals 17 residues. Germline trimming cut 5 bases from V and 2 bases from J; bases unmatched to any gene: 8. Original analysis: Reference gene primers were amplified, and this amplification served to estimate nucleated cell counts. Profiled with immunoSEQ multiplex PCR; TCRdb holds only in-frame clones, not every one. That table furnishes V, J and clone size, whereas the DNA furnished D and trimming. Among approximately 210,000 clones listed, over 75% were seen once.

The TCR comes from a woman in her thirties or forties who had recovered from COVID-19. Sequencing was done on a sample of peripheral blood. This chain links TRBV4-1 with TRBJ2-2; 10 nucleotides align to TRBD2. The CDR3 DNA reads TGCGCCAGCAGCTTATCAACTAGCGGGGTTAACACCGGGGAGCTGTTTTTT. It yields the protein CASSLSTSGVNTGELFF.